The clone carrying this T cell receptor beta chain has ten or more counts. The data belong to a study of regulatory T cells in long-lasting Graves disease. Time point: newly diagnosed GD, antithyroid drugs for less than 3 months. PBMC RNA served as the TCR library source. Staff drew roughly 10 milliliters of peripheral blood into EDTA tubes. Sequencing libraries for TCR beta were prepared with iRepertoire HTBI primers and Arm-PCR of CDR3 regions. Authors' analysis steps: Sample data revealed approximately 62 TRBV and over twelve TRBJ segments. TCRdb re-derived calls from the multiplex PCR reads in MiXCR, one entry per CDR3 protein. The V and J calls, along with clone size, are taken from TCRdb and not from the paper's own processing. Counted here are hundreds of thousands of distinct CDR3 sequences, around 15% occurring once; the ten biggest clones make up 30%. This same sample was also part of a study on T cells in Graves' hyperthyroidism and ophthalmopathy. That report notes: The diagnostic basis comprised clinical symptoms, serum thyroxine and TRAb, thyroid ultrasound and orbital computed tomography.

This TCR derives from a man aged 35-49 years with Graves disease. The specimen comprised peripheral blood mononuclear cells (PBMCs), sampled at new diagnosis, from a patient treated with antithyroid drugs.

CDR3 protein: CASSGEAEETQYF. CDR3 DNA: TGTGCCAGCAGTGGCGAAGCAGAGGAGACCCAGTACTTC. V and J are TRBV2 and TRBJ2-5; no reliable D call. This CDR3 region has 13 residues. CDR1 and CDR2 (germline): SNHLY, FYNNEI. V lost 4 bases and J 5 bases, leaving 11 bases between the germline ends.